A single sample is the source of the 29 T cell receptor beta chains below, sequenced in a study of T cells in Graves' hyperthyroidism and ophthalmopathy. RNA transcripts gave rise to amplified TCR beta CDR3 regions. With the HTBI primer set, the TCR CDR3 went through a first round of RT-PCR. One entry per CDR3 protein results from TCRdb running MiXCR on the multiplex PCR reads. The sample contains around 690,000 distinct CDR3 sequences, 15% to 20% of which appear only once. Sequencing was carried out using blood. Receptor source: a man aged 50 to 60 with Graves' hyperthyroidism.

This clonotype was seen a handful of times. V and J are TRBV20-1 and TRBJ1-1; a possible D gene is TRBD1 (5 bases). The CDR3 has 14 residues. Trimming took 3 bases from V and 3 from J, leaving 14 bases between them. The V gene's germline CDR1 is DFQATT and CDR2 SNEGSKA (reference sequence). CDR3 in DNA: TGCAGTGCTAGGGAGCCTGGCAGGGACACTGAAGCTTTCTTT. This codes for CSAREPGRDTEAFF.

This clonotype was recorded at least ten times. The chain carries TRBV6-2 or TRBV6-3 and TRBJ2-5; the match to TRBD2 covers 12 bases. The J segment lost 3 bases and the V segment lost 6 bases, leaving 2 bases of the junction unmatched. The V gene's germline CDR1 is MNHEY and CDR2 SVGEGT. The CDR3 runs 14 residues. The DNA for the CDR3 is TGTGCCAGCAGCTGGACTAGCGGGAAAGAGACCCAGTACTTC. Translated, it gives CASSWTSGKETQYF.

This clonotype was picked up many times. The chain links TRBV20-1 to TRBJ1-1; D gene uncertain. This CDR3 region has 16 residues. V gave up 0 bases and J gave up 1 base, with 15 bases separating them. The germline V gene has CDR1 DFQATT and CDR2 SNEGSKA (reference sequence). The DNA of the CDR3 is TGCAGTGCTAGAGACGGAGGGAGGCCTTCGAACACTGAAGCTTTCTTT. It specifies CSARDGGRPSNTEAFF.

In the case of this clonotype: A much larger clone differs from this one at a single base, so this may be a read error. The rearrangement links TRBV5-1 to TRBJ2-7; D unclear. Germline-derived CDR1 and CDR2 are SGHRS and YFSETQ. This CDR3 is 13 amino acids long. The CDR3 region is CASSTAFSYERYF. The CDR3 DNA sequence: TGCGCCAGCAGTACAGCCTTTTCCTACGAGCGGTACTTC.

This clonotype was seen only once. V is TRBV18 and J is TRBJ2-2; D might be TRBD1 (6 bases). Germline CDR1 is KGHSH and CDR2 is LQKENI. CDR3 size: 16 residues. V was clipped by 3 bases and J by 2 bases, with 13 bases between them. In DNA, the CDR3 is TGTGCCAGCTCACCTACCGGACAGACTAACACCGGGGAGCTGTTTTTT. Encoded protein: CASSPTGQTNTGELFF.

This clonotype has a handful of counts. The J gene is TRBJ2-7, the V gene TRBV9, with D maybe TRBD1 (6 bases). The CDR3 loop spans 14 amino acids. CDR1 and CDR2 from the germline V gene are SGDLS and YYNGEE. V was shortened by 1 base and J by 7 bases, with 15 bases between the two germline ends. The chain's CDR3 is CASSVNREMGEQYF. The CDR3 DNA reads as TGTGCCAGCAGCGTAAACAGGGAAATGGGGGAGCAGTACTTC.

This clonotype occurred a few times. J is TRBJ2-2 and V is TRBV4-3, with D perhaps matching TRBD2 (5 bases). Germline V lookup: CDR1 LGHNA, CDR2 YSLEER. Trimming pared 0 bases from V and 0 bases from J, leaving 11 bases between. CDR3 size: 17 residues. CDR3 in amino acids: CASSQDMSSANTGELFF. The DNA for the CDR3 is TGCGCCAGCAGCCAAGATATGAGTAGCGCGAACACCGGGGAGCTGTTTTTT.

This clonotype was counted at least ten times. The chain employs TRBV12-3 or TRBV12-4 and TRBJ2-3, with TRBD2 identical over 9 bases. CDR3 length: 16 residues. The J segment lost 5 bases and the V segment lost 3 bases, leaving 9 bases of the junction unmatched. The CDR3 DNA is TGTGCCAGCAGTTTGAGTAGCGGGAGTTCAGGAGATACGCAGTATTTT. Translation gives CASSLSSGSSGDTQYF.

This clonotype was picked up many times. The rearrangement joins TRBV2 to TRBJ2-1; TRBD2 aligns across 8 bases. The germline V gene has CDR1 SNHLY and CDR2 FYNNEI. This CDR3 has 15 amino acids. The ends lost 6 bases at V and 5 bases at J; junction bases unmatched: 9. Here the CDR3 reads CASRPTSGANNEQFF. CDR3 DNA sequence: TGTGCCAGCAGGCCAACTAGCGGAGCCAACAATGAGCAGTTCTTC.

This clonotype has ten or more counts. V is TRBV2 and J is TRBJ1-1, with D hard to call. Germline values: CDR1 SNHLY, CDR2 FYNNEI. The CDR3 loop spans 14 amino acids. The V end lost 1 base, the J end lost 2 bases, and 8 bases lay between the germline ends. CDR3 sequence: CASSEELLNTEAFF. The CDR3 DNA sequence: TGTGCCAGCAGTGAAGAACTGTTAAACACTGAAGCTTTCTTT.

This clonotype showed up many times. V is TRBV11-2 and J is TRBJ2-3; 10 nucleotides agree with TRBD2. CDR1 is SGHAT, CDR2 FQNNGV, per germline. CDR3 length: 20 amino acids. Unmatched junction bases numbered 16, after V lost 2 bases and J lost 2 bases. The CDR3 loop reads CASSLLWGQREGRITDTQYF. The CDR3 bases are TGTGCCAGCAGCTTACTATGGGGCCAGCGGGAGGGCCGAATCACAGATACGCAGTATTTT.

V usage is TRBV7-2 and J usage is TRBJ2-1; D is perhaps TRBD2 (5 bases). Germline V gives CDR1 SGHTA, CDR2 FQGNSA. Trimming took 1 base from V and 0 from J, leaving 10 bases between them. The CDR3 extends over 16 amino acids. The CDR3 reads CASSLEPAVSYNEQFF. The DNA of the CDR3 is TGTGCCAGCAGCTTAGAGCCAGCGGTCTCCTACAATGAGCAGTTCTTC.

This clonotype occurred many times. The chain recombines TRBV19 with TRBJ1-1; D unresolved. Germline V gene data show CDR1 as LNHDA and CDR2 as SQIVND (reference sequence). This CDR3 is 14 amino acids long. V lost 3 bases and J lost 0, with 8 bases in between. The CDR3 DNA reads TGTGCCAGTAGTATCGGTCTGATGAACACTGAAGCTTTCTTT. It encodes CASSIGLMNTEAFF.

In this sample, this clonotype turned up a few times. The genes are TRBV20-1 and TRBJ2-3; D is possibly TRBD2 (6 bases). Germline-derived CDR1 and CDR2 are DFQATT and SNEGSKA (reference sequence). The ends were cut back, 4 bases at V and 2 bases at J, with 10 bases in the middle. The CDR3 is 13 residues long. The CDR3 DNA reads TGCAGTGCTAACGGGGGACCCACAGATACGCAGTATTTT. It yields the protein CSANGGPTDTQYF.

This clonotype was seen ten or more times. J is TRBJ2-2 and V is TRBV10-2; TRBD2 is a possible D gene (6 bases). V was pared by 6 bases and J by 8 bases, with 13 bases between. The V gene's germline CDR1 is WSHSY and CDR2 SAAADI. This CDR3 contains 13 residues. CDR3 nucleotides: TGCGCCAGCAGGCCGACTAGGGCGGGGGAGCTGTTTTTT. It specifies CASRPTRAGELFF.

This clonotype was detected only a few times. The CDR3 DNA follows: TGCAGTGCTAGAGCCGCGGAGGCCAAAAACATTCAGTACTTC. Protein product: CSARAAEAKNIQYF. The J gene is TRBJ2-4, the V gene TRBV20-1; D is uncertain. This CDR3 is built from 14 residues. The V and J ends lost 1 base and 1 base respectively, with 8 bases between them. CDR1 is DFQATT, CDR2 SNEGSKA, per germline (reference sequence).

In its sample, this clonotype was seen once. V gene TRBV10-1 combines with J gene TRBJ2-4; tentatively, D is TRBD1 or TRBD2 (5 bases each). The CDR3 is made up of 19 amino acids. Germline CDR1 reads WNHNN; CDR2 reads SYGVQD (reference sequence). Trimming removed 2 bases at V and 0 bases at J, with 20 bases between. CDR3 region: CASSEPCTGAIIAKNIQYF. DNA for the CDR3: TGCGCCAGCAGTGAGCCTTGTACCGGGGCCATAATAGCCAAAAACATTCAGTACTTC.

This clonotype was observed at least ten times. This chain connects TRBV12-3 or TRBV12-4 to TRBJ1-5, with TRBD1 matching 7 bases. V lost 2 bases, J lost 6 bases, and 7 bases stayed unmatched. The CDR3 has 15 residues. In nucleotides, the CDR3 is TGTGCCAGCAGTTTAAGTAGACAGGGAAGTCAGCCCCAGCATTTT. Its protein is CASSLSRQGSQPQHF.

This clonotype was counted at least ten times. The chain carries TRBV28 and TRBJ2-1; 8 nucleotides line up with TRBD2. The V gene end was trimmed by 5 bases and the J gene end by 3 bases; junction bases not matched to a gene: 9. Per germline, CDR1 MDHEN and CDR2 SYDVKM. CDR3 length equals 16 residues. The CDR3 loop reads CASSPPGSGSYNEQFF. CDR3 DNA sequence: TGTGCCAGCAGTCCTCCAGGAAGCGGGAGCTACAATGAGCAGTTCTTC.

This clonotype appeared many times. The J gene is TRBJ1-3, the V gene TRBV6-1; the D is unclear. The CDR3 has 16 amino acids. CDR1 MNHNS and CDR2 SASEGT come from the germline V gene. Trimming pared 5 bases from V and 7 bases from J, leaving 21 bases between. The CDR3 region is CASSQQIDRGWNTIYF. The DNA of the CDR3 is TGTGCCAGCAGTCAACAAATTGACCGGGGTTGGAACACCATATATTTT.

Ten or more counts support this clonotype. The chain is built from TRBV24-1 and TRBJ2-3; 12 bases are a match to TRBD2. The CDR3 length is 16 residues. Germline CDR1 KGHDR, CDR2 SFDVKD. J lost 3 bases, V lost 2 bases, and 2 bases had no gene match. CDR3 residues: CATSDWTSGMTDTQYF. The DNA for the CDR3 is TGTGCCACCAGTGATTGGACTAGCGGGATGACAGATACGCAGTATTTT.

This clonotype was detected many times. The genes are TRBV29-1 and TRBJ2-2; D not certain. The V gene's germline CDR1 is SQVTM and CDR2 ANQGSEA. V was cut by 1 base and J by 4 bases, with 13 bases left in between. This CDR3 comprises 15 residues. CDR3 bases: TGCAGCGTTGAAGGGTACTGGGGTAGCACCGGGGAGCTGTTTTTT. This encodes CSVEGYWGSTGELFF.

V and J are TRBV27 and TRBJ2-1; weak D call: TRBD1 (6 bases). The CDR3 sequence is 15 residues long. V lost 5 bases and J 5 bases, leaving 16 bases between the germline ends. CDR1 and CDR2 from the germline V gene are MNHEY and SMNVEV (reference sequence). The CDR3 reads CASSLYRAADNEQFF. CDR3 coding DNA: TGTGCCAGCAGTCTTTACAGGGCAGCGGACAATGAGCAGTTCTTC.

This chain links TRBV5-1 with TRBJ1-1, with 9 bases fitting TRBD1. Unmatched junction bases numbered 13, after V lost 3 bases and J lost 4 bases. CDR1 SGHRS and CDR2 YFSETQ come from the germline V gene. This CDR3 is built from 17 residues. The CDR3 sequence is CASSWRTGAEMSTEAFF. In DNA, the CDR3 is TGCGCCAGCAGCTGGAGGACAGGGGCGGAGATGAGCACTGAAGCTTTCTTT.

The chain carries TRBV27 and TRBJ2-5, with 8 bases aligning to TRBD2. The CDR3 sequence is 14 residues long. Losses at the gene ends were 9 bases for V and 4 bases for J; bases not matched to a gene: 10. Germline assignment: CDR1 MNHEY and CDR2 SMNVEV (reference sequence). The CDR3 coding sequence is TGTGCCAGTGCCCCCGGTCTAGCGGGAGAGACCCAGTACTTC. It codes for CASAPGLAGETQYF.

This clonotype was picked up a small number of times. The chain combines TRBV28 with TRBJ2-3, with D perhaps matching TRBD1 (6 bases). V was pared by 3 bases and J by 4 bases, with 11 bases between. This CDR3 comprises 14 residues. Germline loops: CDR1 MDHEN, CDR2 SYDVKM. The CDR3 bases are TGTGCCAGCAGTTTGGGGTACAGGGCAGATACGCAGTATTTT. Its protein product is CASSLGYRADTQYF.

In its sample, this clonotype was seen many times. CDR3 loop: CASSLRGLAGSYEQYF. The CDR3 bases are TGTGCCAGCAGTTTAAGGGGACTAGCGGGATCCTACGAGCAGTACTTC. The V gene is TRBV28, the J gene TRBJ2-7; 13 bases map to TRBD2. Germline CDR1 is MDHEN and CDR2 is SYDVKM. The length of the CDR3 is 16 residues. V shed 2 bases, J shed 1 base, and the junction held 2 bases outside the gene matches.

This clonotype appeared a few times. CDR3 coding DNA: TGTGCCAGCAGCCAATATCCAGGCCCCTATGAGCAGTTCTTC. Translation gives CASSQYPGPYEQFF. This rearrangement joins TRBV14 to TRBJ2-1; no reliable D call. Germline V gene lookup returns CDR1 SGHDN and CDR2 FVKESK. This CDR3 has 14 residues. Trimming removed 2 bases from V and 8 bases from J, with 13 bases in between. Drawing the rest from reference TRBV14 and TRBJ2-1, the complete variable domain is EAGVTQFPSHSVIEKGQTVTLRCDPISGHDNLYWYRRVMGKEIKFLLHFVKESKQDESGMPNNRFLAERTGGTYSTLKVQPAELEDSGVYFCASSQYPGPYEQFFGPGTRLTVL.

This clonotype was seen just once. This sequence may be a read error, since a much larger clone differs from it by one base. This chain connects TRBV20-1 to TRBJ2-7, with D maybe TRBD2 (5 bases). This CDR3 spans 14 amino acids. Trimming left V 0 bases short and J 4 bases short, with 13 bases between. Germline CDR1 DFQATT, CDR2 SNEGSKA (reference sequence). DNA for the CDR3: TGCAGTGCTAGAGATGATAGCGTGAGGTACGAGCAGTACTTC. Protein product: CSARDDSVRYEQYF.